The 9 T cell receptor beta chains below come from one sample, sequenced in a study of tumor-infiltrating lymphocytes in localized non-small cell lung cancer. Some clones are missing from TCRdb's copy, which holds only in-frame ones; the method was immunoSEQ multiplex PCR. The top ten hold roughly 5% of the sample, which has 20,000 to 25,000 clones, 60% to 75% seen once. The sample was lung tumor tissue. The receptor source for this set is a human donor with non-small cell lung cancer.

The rearrangement joins TRBV14 to TRBJ2-1; D might be TRBD2 (6 bases). The CDR3 spans 17 residues. V lost 1 base to trimming and J lost 7 bases, with 20 bases between them. The germline gives CDR1 SGHDN, CDR2 FVKESK. For the CDR3, the DNA is TGTGCCAGCAGCCAAGTCCTGGGTGGCGGGATCGGGAATGAGCAGTTCTTC. Amino acids: CASSQVLGGGIGNEQFF.

The chain joins TRBV6-1 to TRBJ2-7, with TRBD1 identical over 10 bases. The CDR3 spans 16 residues. V shed 4 bases and J 2 bases; nucleotides not matched to a gene: 8. CDR1 is MNHNS and CDR2 is SASEGT in the germline V gene. The CDR3 bases are TGTGCCAGCAGTGGACAGGGGGCTTCCCCGACCTACGAGCAGTACTTC. This translates into CASSGQGASPTYEQYF.

A single count supports this clone. The chain carries TRBV6-1 and TRBJ2-7; possible D gene TRBD2, 7 bases. CDR1 is MNHNS, CDR2 SASEGT, per germline. V shed 3 bases and J shed 4 bases, with 16 bases lying between them. CDR3 size: 15 residues. The chain's CDR3 is CASSDLWGGGYEQYF. CDR3 coding DNA: TGTGCCAGCAGTGATTTGTGGGGAGGGGGTTACGAGCAGTACTTC.

This clone has just a few counts. The V and J genes are TRBV27 and TRBJ1-1; no clear D. Germline values: CDR1 MNHEY, CDR2 SMNVEV (reference sequence). Trimming left V 11 bases short and J 1 base short, with 14 bases between. The CDR3 extends over 13 amino acids. This chain's CDR3 is CAPLGSRNTEAFF. CDR3 nucleotides: TGTGCCCCCTTGGGCAGTAGGAACACTGAAGCTTTCTTT.

The rearrangement joins TRBV5-1 to TRBJ1-2; maybe TRBD1 (5 bases). Germline CDR1 reads SGHRS; CDR2 reads YFSETQ. The CDR3 runs to 14 residues. Trimming cost V 4 bases and J 2 bases, with 12 bases left between them. The CDR3 bases are TGCGCCAGCAGCATAGGGGACGGAAACTATGGCTACACCTTC. As protein: CASSIGDGNYGYTF.

CDR3 sequence: CASSAGEGVNTQYF. The CDR3, as DNA: TGTGCCAGCAGCGCGGGGGAGGGGGTGAATACGCAGTATTTT. V gene TRBV9 combines with J gene TRBJ2-3; perhaps TRBD2 as D (7 bases). CDR1 and CDR2 from the germline V gene are SGDLS and YYNGEE. CDR3 length: 14 residues. V was clipped by 3 bases and J by 7 bases, with 15 bases between them.

This chain connects TRBV30 to TRBJ1-6; D unresolved. V lost 0 bases, J lost 0 bases, and 12 bases lay in between. Germline CDR1 is GTSNPN and CDR2 is SVGIG (reference sequence). The CDR3 extends over 17 amino acids. This CDR3 reads CAWSVPVRSSYNSPLHF. CDR3 in DNA: TGTGCCTGGAGTGTACCCGTCAGGAGCTCCTATAATTCACCCCTCCACTTT. Variable domain in full (rest from reference TRBV30 and TRBJ1-6): SQTIHQWPATLVQPVGSPLSLECTVEGTSNPNLYWYRQAAGRGLQLLFYSVGIGQISSEVPQNLSASRPQDRQFILSSKKLLLSDSGFYLCAWSVPVRSSYNSPLHFGNGTRLTVT.

The chain links TRBV4-1 to TRBJ1-2; D perhaps matches TRBD1 (6 bases). Trimming removed 1 base from V and 0 bases from J, with 12 bases in between. The CDR3 contains 16 residues. Germline CDR1 is MGHRA and CDR2 is YSYEKL. The chain's CDR3 is CASSQAYRAANYGYTF. The CDR3 DNA reads as TGCGCCAGCAGCCAAGCCTACAGGGCAGCTAACTATGGCTACACCTTC.

V and J are TRBV2 and TRBJ1-4; D is uncertain. V lost 7 bases to trimming and J lost 3 bases, with 12 bases between them. Germline CDR1 reads SNHLY; CDR2 reads FYNNEI. The CDR3 is 14 residues long. The CDR3 DNA follows: TGTGCCAGCAAGCGGCGGCAGCCTAATGAAAAACTGTTTTTT. This sequence encodes CASKRRQPNEKLFF.